This is a list of T cell receptor beta chains from one sample in a study of response to subunit inactivated influenza vaccine. TCRdb passed the RT-PCR reads through MiXCR, listing each CDR3 protein once. The sample lists around 760,000 distinct CDR3 sequences, around 13% occurring once. Sequenced material: PBMCs from blood, taken around two weeks before vaccination. The receptor set was obtained from a man aged 45-65 years who received an inactivated influenza vaccine. The CDR3 runs from the conserved cysteine through the conserved F or W. D genes are given only for firm matches. Size values are once, few and many counts, or a class for expanded clones, and some rows have none.

DNA,CDR3,J,length,size,V,D
TGCAGTGCCCAGCGGGAGGGGGAGTTCTTC,CSAQREGEFF,TRBJ2-1,10,.,TRBV20-1,TRBD2
TGCAGCGTTGTTGGACACAACACTGAAGCTTTCTTT,CSVVGHNTEAFF,TRBJ1-1,12,few,TRBV29-1,.
TGTGCCAGCAGCTTCATGGAGACCCAGTACTTC,CASSFMETQYF,TRBJ2-5,11,few,TRBV7-9,.
TGCGCCAGCAGCTTGTCGCAGGGGGCGGACGAAAAACTGTTTTTT,CASSLSQGADEKLFF,TRBJ1-4,15,few,TRBV5-1,TRBD1
TGTGCCAGCAGCTCGGGACAGGGACGCAATGAGCAGTTCTTC,CASSSGQGRNEQFF,TRBJ2-1,14,many,TRBV7-9,TRBD1
TGTGCCAGCAGTGAAAGTGCTGCACTAGGCACAGATACGCAGTATTTT,CASSESAALGTDTQYF,TRBJ2-3,16,.,TRBV6-1,.
TGCAGTGCTAGTTGGACAGTCCAAGAGACCCAGTACTTC,CSASWTVQETQYF,TRBJ2-5,13,.,TRBV20-1,.
TGCAGTGCTAGAGATACTTCAGCGCTAGAGACCCAGTACTTC,CSARDTSALETQYF,TRBJ2-5,14,.,TRBV20-1,.
TGTGCCAGCAGTTACTCCATCCAAGTCCGGGACAGGGAAGGGACAACTAATGAAAAACTGTTTTTT,CASSYSIQVRDREGTTNEKLFF,TRBJ1-4,22,few,TRBV6-2/TRBV6-3,TRBD1
TGTGCCAGCAGTCCGGGACAGCGACTCCTTGAGCAGTACTTC,CASSPGQRLLEQYF,TRBJ2-7,14,.,TRBV2,TRBD1
TGTGCCAGCCTCCGGGACAGGGGGCCACCTGAAGCTTTCTTT,CASLRDRGPPEAFF,TRBJ1-1,14,few,TRBV7-9,TRBD1
TGTGCCAGCACCCCTCTCACTGACAGGGCCTACGAGCAGTACTTC,CASTPLTDRAYEQYF,TRBJ2-7,15,.,TRBV6-1,TRBD1